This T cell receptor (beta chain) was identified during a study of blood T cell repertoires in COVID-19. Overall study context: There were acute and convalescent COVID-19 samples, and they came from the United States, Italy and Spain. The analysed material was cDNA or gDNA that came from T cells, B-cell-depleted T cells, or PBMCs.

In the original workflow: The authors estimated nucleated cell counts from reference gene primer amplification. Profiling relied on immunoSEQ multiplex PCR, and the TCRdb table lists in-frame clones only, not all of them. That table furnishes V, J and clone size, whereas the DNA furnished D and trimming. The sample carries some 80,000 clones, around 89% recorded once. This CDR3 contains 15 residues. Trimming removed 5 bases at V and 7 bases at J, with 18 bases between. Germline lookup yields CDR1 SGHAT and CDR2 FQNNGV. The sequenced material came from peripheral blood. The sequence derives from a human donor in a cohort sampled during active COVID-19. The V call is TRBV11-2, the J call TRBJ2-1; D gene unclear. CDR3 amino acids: CASSPQAKPLNEQFF. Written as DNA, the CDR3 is TGTGCCAGCAGCCCGCAAGCTAAACCCCTAAATGAGCAGTTCTTC.